The rows below give T cell receptor beta chains drawn from one sample of a study of neoadjuvant anti-PD-1 for oral cavity cancer. The data were produced by immunoSEQ multiplex PCR, yet TCRdb's version contains in-frame clones alone and is incomplete. Of over 65,000 clones in the sample, about 85% were seen once. The sequenced sample was PBMCs, obtained after nivolumab (anti-PD-1) treatment. Receptors were obtained from a person aged 35-79 years with oral cavity squamous cell carcinoma. Each CDR3 is given with its conserved first and last residue. A D gene is named only where the DNA matches it firmly. Size is stated for part of the rows, as once, few or many counts, or as a class when the clone is expanded.

j_gene,v_gene,d_gene,abundance,CDR3nt,CDR3aa
TRBJ2-2,TRBV27,-,-,TGTGCCAGCAGTACCGGGGAGGCCGGGGAGCTGTTTTTT,CASSTGEAGELFF
TRBJ1-2,TRBV19,-,-,TGTGCCAGTAGTACCTTGGGGGCCGAGGGCTACACCTTC,CASSTLGAEGYTF
TRBJ1-4,TRBV19,-,-,TGTGCCAGTAGTATTTTGGAGACGGGGGAAAAACTGTTTTTT,CASSILETGEKLFF
TRBJ2-1,TRBV30,-,-,TGTGCCTGGAACGGGCTCGCCCTCCACAATGAGCAGTTCTTC,CAWNGLALHNEQFF
TRBJ2-2,TRBV6-5,TRBD2,-,TGTGCCAGCAGTTTGACTAGCGCCGGGGAGCTGTTTTTT,CASSLTSAGELFF
TRBJ2-7,TRBV2,-,-,TGTGCCAGCAGTGAAGCGGTCGGGGACCACTCCTACGAGCAGTACTTC,CASSEAVGDHSYEQYF
TRBJ2-3,TRBV5-1,TRBD1,-,TGCGCCAGCAGCTCGGACAGGGGTAGCACAGATACGCAGTATTTT,CASSSDRGSTDTQYF
TRBJ2-2,TRBV10-3,TRBD2,-,TGTGCCATCAGTTCAACTAGCGGGAACACCGGGGAGCTGTTTTTT,CAISSTSGNTGELFF
TRBJ1-4,TRBV29-1,-,-,TGCAGCGTTGGGGACTTACTAACTAATGAAAAACTGTTTTTT,CSVGDLLTNEKLFF
TRBJ2-5,TRBV2,TRBD2,-,TGTGCCAGCAGTAGCGGCGGGGGAGTGGGAGAGACCCAGTACTTC,CASSSGGGVGETQYF
TRBJ2-2,TRBV5-6,-,-,TGTGCCAGCAGAACGTGGGGGTCCGGGGAGCTGTTTTTT,CASRTWGSGELFF
TRBJ1-2,TRBV28,TRBD1,-,TGTGCCAGCAGTTTGGGACAGGGGGCTACTACCTTC,CASSLGQGATTF
TRBJ2-7,TRBV9,-,-,TGTGCCAGCAGCGTAGCTGCGGGGACAAAGGACGAGCAGTACTTC,CASSVAAGTKDEQYF
TRBJ2-2,TRBV19,-,-,TGTGCCAGTAGTACACAGTACACCGGGGAGCTGTTTTTT,CASSTQYTGELFF
TRBJ1-1,TRBV7-2,-,-,TGTGCCAGCAGCTTCAGTAGTGCGAACACTGAAGCTTTCTTT,CASSFSSANTEAFF
TRBJ2-5,TRBV15,-,-,TGTGCCACCAGCAGAGATTTCCCGACGGGCGAGACCCAGTACTTC,CATSRDFPTGETQYF
TRBJ1-5,TRBV27,-,-,TGTGCCAGCAGACCCACCGGGGACGGACAGCCCCAGCATTTT,CASRPTGDGQPQHF
TRBJ2-1,TRBV6-5,TRBD2,-,TGTGCCAGCAGTTACTCTGGACTAGCGGGAGGCCCTGAGCAGTTCTTC,CASSYSGLAGGPEQFF
TRBJ2-3,TRBV29-1,TRBD1,-,TGCAGCGTTCAAAACAGGGGCAGGGGTGAAACAGATACGCAGTATTTT,CSVQNRGRGETDTQYF
TRBJ2-7,TRBV7-9,-,-,TGTGCCAGCAGCTTTGGGTCAGGATTTTTGAGCGAGCAGTACTTC,CASSFGSGFLSEQYF
TRBJ2-7,TRBV6-1,-,-,TGTGCCAGCAGTGAAGCGCTCCGGGGAACCTACGAGCAGTACTTC,CASSEALRGTYEQYF
TRBJ1-1,TRBV18,-,-,TGTGCCAGCTCACCAACAGGATTCACTGAAGCTTTCTTT,CASSPTGFTEAFF
TRBJ2-2,TRBV7-3,-,-,TGTGCCAGCAGCTTAAGGCCGGGGGCCGACACCGGGGAGCTGTTTTTT,CASSLRPGADTGELFF
TRBJ2-3,TRBV6-5,-,-,TGTGCCAGCAGTTACGGGGATACGCAGTATTTT,CASSYGDTQYF
TRBJ1-1,TRBV20-1,-,-,TGCAGTGCTAGAGGGGGTTCTGAAGCTTTCTTT,CSARGGSEAFF
TRBJ2-1,TRBV2,TRBD1,-,TGTGCCAGCAGCCGGGACAGGGGGCGGGAGCAGTTCTTC,CASSRDRGREQFF
TRBJ2-7,TRBV5-5,-,-,TGTGCCAGCAGCTTAAGGCAGGGGATTTCCTACGAGCAGTACTTC,CASSLRQGISYEQYF
TRBJ2-2,TRBV13,-,-,TGTGCCAGCAGCTTAACACGCGCTTACACCGGGGAGCTGTTTTTT,CASSLTRAYTGELFF
TRBJ1-6,TRBV25-1,-,-,TGTGCCACCGCCAAAACCCATAATTCACCCCTCCACTTT,CATAKTHNSPLHF
TRBJ2-1,TRBV4-1,TRBD2,-,TGCGCCAGCAGCTTGCGGACTAGCGGGAAAAATGAGCAGTTCTTC,CASSLRTSGKNEQFF
TRBJ2-3,TRBV2,-,-,TGTGCCAGCAAAGCCAGCGGCAGCACAGATACGCAGTATTTT,CASKASGSTDTQYF
TRBJ2-7,TRBV5-4,TRBD1,-,TGTGCCAGCAGCTTCCGGGACAGGGGCTCCTACGAGCAGTACTTC,CASSFRDRGSYEQYF
TRBJ2-1,TRBV4-1,-,once,TGCGCCAGCAGCCAAGCTCCCTCTGGAAGCAATGAGCAGTTCTTC,CASSQAPSGSNEQFF
TRBJ1-3,TRBV19,-,-,TGTGCCAGTAGTAGCCGCGCCGGCCGCTCTGGAAACACCATATATTTT,CASSSRAGRSGNTIYF
TRBJ1-1,TRBV15,-,-,TGTGCCACCAGCAGAGATCTTGGGGGGGCGCATGGCAACACTGAAGCTTTCTTT,CATSRDLGGAHGNTEAFF
TRBJ2-5,TRBV30,-,-,TGTGCCTGGAACGGGGGCCTCGAGACCCAGTACTTC,CAWNGGLETQYF
TRBJ2-5,TRBV21-1,-,-,TGTGCCAGCAGCATTTGGCTGAGGGAGGAGACCCAGTACTTC,CASSIWLREETQYF
TRBJ2-3,TRBV9,TRBD2,-,TGTGCCAGCAGCCCCCCGGGACTAGCGGGACCAGATACGCAGTATTTT,CASSPPGLAGPDTQYF
TRBJ1-5,TRBV2,-,-,TGTGCCAGCAGTGACAGTAGCAATCAGCCCCAGCATTTT,CASSDSSNQPQHF
TRBJ2-1,TRBV5-1,TRBD2,-,TGCGCCAGCAGCTTGAGTGAGGCGGGAGGATTCAATGAGCAGTTCTTC,CASSLSEAGGFNEQFF
TRBJ1-3,TRBV11-2,TRBD1,-,TGTGCCAGCAGCTCCCAGGGACAGGGTCGAAACACCATATATTTT,CASSSQGQGRNTIYF
TRBJ2-7,TRBV6-1,-,-,TGTGCCAGCAGTGTAGCGAGCTCCTACGAGCAGTACTTC,CASSVASSYEQYF
TRBJ2-2,TRBV19,-,-,TGTGCCAGTAGTACACAGGGGAACACCGGGGAGCTGTTTTTT,CASSTQGNTGELFF
TRBJ2-6,TRBV19,-,-,TGTGCCAGTTCTCCACGGGCCAACGTCCTGACTTTC,CASSPRANVLTF
TRBJ2-2,TRBV27,-,-,TGTGCCAGCACTCCAGAAGGACGGATCACCGGGGAGCTGTTTTTT,CASTPEGRITGELFF
TRBJ2-5,TRBV7-2,TRBD2,-,TGTGCCAAATCCGGGGGAGGGGTGGAGACCCAGTACTTC,CAKSGGGVETQYF
TRBJ2-5,TRBV15,-,-,TGTGCCACGGGACTCGCTGGGACCCAGTACTTC,CATGLAGTQYF
TRBJ2-7,TRBV5-1,TRBD2,-,TGCGCCAGCAGCCTAGCGGGAGGTGACTACGAGCAGTACTTC,CASSLAGGDYEQYF
TRBJ1-1,TRBV6-1,-,-,TGTGCCAGCAGTGAATCCGGGAGGACTGAAGCTTTCTTT,CASSESGRTEAFF
TRBJ2-2,TRBV28,-,-,TGTGCCAGCAGGTCACAGGGTTATACCGGGGAGCTGTTTTTT,CASRSQGYTGELFF